The entry below gives a single T cell receptor (beta chain) sequence along with its context. These data belong to a study of blood T cell repertoires in COVID-19. Overall study context: COVID-19 samples, acute and convalescent, were from the United States, Italy and Spain. From T cells, B-cell-depleted T cells, or PBMCs came the material, which was cDNA or gDNA.

Profiling relied on immunoSEQ multiplex PCR, and the TCRdb table lists in-frame clones only, not all of them. The table has roughly 49,000 clones, 86% seen once; the top ten hold about 4.1%. V was trimmed by 4 bases and J by 5 bases, leaving 14 bases between them. This CDR3 region has 14 residues. Germline V CDR1 and CDR2: SGHTA, FQGNSA. This TCR was recovered from a man at least 80 years old with active COVID-19. Sequenced: peripheral blood. The V gene is TRBV7-2, the J gene TRBJ2-5; D is possibly TRBD1 (5 bases). As DNA, the CDR3 is TGTGCCAGCAGCTCACAGGTTTCGGGTGAGACCCAGTACTTC. The encoded protein is CASSSQVSGETQYF.